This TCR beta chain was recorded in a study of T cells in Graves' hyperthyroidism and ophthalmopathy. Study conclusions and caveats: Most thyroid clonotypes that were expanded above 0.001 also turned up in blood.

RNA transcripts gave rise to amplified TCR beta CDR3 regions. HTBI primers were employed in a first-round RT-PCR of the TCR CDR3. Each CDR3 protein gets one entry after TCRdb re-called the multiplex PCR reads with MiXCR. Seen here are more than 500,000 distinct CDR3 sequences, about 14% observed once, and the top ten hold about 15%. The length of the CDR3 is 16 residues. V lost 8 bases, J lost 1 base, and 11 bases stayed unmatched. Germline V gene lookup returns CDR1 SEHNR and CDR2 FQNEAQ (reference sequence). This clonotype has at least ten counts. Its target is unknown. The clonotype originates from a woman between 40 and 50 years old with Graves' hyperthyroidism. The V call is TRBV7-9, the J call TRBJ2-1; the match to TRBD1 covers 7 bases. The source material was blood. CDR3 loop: CASGGRYRGSYNEQFF. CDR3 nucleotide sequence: TGTGCCAGCGGCGGACGATACAGGGGTTCCTACAATGAGCAGTTCTTC.